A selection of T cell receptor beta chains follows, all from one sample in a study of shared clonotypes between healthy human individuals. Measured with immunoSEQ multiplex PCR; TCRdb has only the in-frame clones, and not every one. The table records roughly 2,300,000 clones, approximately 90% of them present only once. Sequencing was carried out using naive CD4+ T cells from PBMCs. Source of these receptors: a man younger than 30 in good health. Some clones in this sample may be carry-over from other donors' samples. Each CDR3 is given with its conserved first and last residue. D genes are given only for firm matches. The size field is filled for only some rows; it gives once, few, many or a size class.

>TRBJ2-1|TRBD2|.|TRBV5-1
CASSPWTSGSSYNEQFF
TGCGCCAGCAGCCCATGGACTAGCGGGAGCTCCTACAATGAGCAGTTCTTC
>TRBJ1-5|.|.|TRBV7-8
CASSLVLGLGQPQHF
TGTGCCAGCAGCTTAGTACTGGGGCTGGGGCAGCCCCAGCATTTT
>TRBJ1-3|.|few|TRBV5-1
CASSLGSSGNTIYF
TGCGCCAGCAGCTTGGGTTCCTCTGGAAACACCATATATTTT
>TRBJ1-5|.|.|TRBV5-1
CASSLGPMGEGENQPQHF
TGCGCCAGCAGCTTGGGCCCCATGGGAGAGGGTGAGAATCAGCCCCAGCATTTT
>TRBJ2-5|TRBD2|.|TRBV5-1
CASSLVPTSGQETQYF
TGCGCCAGCAGCTTGGTACCTACTAGCGGCCAAGAGACCCAGTACTTC
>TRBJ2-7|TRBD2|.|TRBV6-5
CASSSPTSGTYEQYF
TGTGCCAGCAGTTCACCGACTAGCGGGACCTACGAGCAGTACTTC
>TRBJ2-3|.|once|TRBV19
CASSLGRTDTQYF
TGTGCCAGTAGTCTCGGACGCACAGATACGCAGTATTTT
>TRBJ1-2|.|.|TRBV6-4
CASSKHASDGYTF
TGTGCCAGCAGTAAGCATGCCAGCGATGGCTACACCTTC
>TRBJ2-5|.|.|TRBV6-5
CASSYSTGASGGTQYF
TGTGCCAGCAGTTACTCGACAGGGGCCTCGGGGGGGACCCAGTACTTC
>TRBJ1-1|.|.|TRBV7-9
CASIEWWGEDTEAFF
TGTGCCAGCATAGAATGGTGGGGCGAGGACACTGAAGCTTTCTTT
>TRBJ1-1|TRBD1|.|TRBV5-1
CASSLGQGTTEAFF
TGCGCCAGCAGCTTGGGACAGGGGACGACTGAAGCTTTCTTT
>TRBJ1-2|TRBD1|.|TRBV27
CASRPSDRVGAGYTF
TGTGCCAGCAGACCATCGGACAGGGTAGGCGCTGGCTACACCTTC
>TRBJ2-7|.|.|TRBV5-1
CASSLYRDEQYF
TGCGCCAGCAGCTTGTACAGGGACGAGCAGTACTTC
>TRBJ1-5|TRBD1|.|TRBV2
CASGGQASNQPQHF
TGTGCCAGCGGGGGACAGGCTAGCAATCAGCCCCAGCATTTT
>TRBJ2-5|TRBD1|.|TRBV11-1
CATRQGPYLFETQYF
TGTGCCACCAGACAGGGGCCCTACCTTTTTGAGACCCAGTACTTC
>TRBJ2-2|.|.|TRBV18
CASSPPSGGPGELFF
TGTGCCAGCTCACCACCAAGTGGGGGGCCCGGGGAGCTGTTTTTT
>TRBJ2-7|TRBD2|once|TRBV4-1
CASSQDPTSGSSYEQYF
TGCGCCAGCAGCCAAGATCCGACTAGCGGGAGCTCCTACGAGCAGTACTTC
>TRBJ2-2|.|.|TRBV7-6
CASSLGRGLSGELFF
TGTGCCAGCAGCTTGGGTAGAGGTCTATCCGGGGAGCTGTTTTTT
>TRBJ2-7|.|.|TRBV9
CASSESTGLSYEQYF
TGTGCCAGCAGCGAATCCACCGGCCTCTCCTACGAGCAGTACTTC
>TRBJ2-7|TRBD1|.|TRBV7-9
CASSSDRPYEQYF
TGTGCCAGCAGCTCGGACAGGCCCTACGAGCAGTACTTC
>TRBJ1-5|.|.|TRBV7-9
CASSLSGVQPQHF
TGTGCCAGCAGCTTAAGTGGGGTTCAGCCCCAGCATTTT
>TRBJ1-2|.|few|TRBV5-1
CASSLIGQIHYGYTF
TGCGCCAGCAGCTTAATCGGACAGATACACTATGGCTACACCTTC
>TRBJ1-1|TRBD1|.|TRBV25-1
CASSGQGGAFF
TGTGCCAGCAGTGGACAGGGAGGAGCTTTCTTT
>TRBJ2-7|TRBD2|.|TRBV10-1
CASGTSGYEQYF
TGCGCCAGTGGGACTAGCGGTTACGAGCAGTACTTC
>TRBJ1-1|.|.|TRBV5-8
CASTAWGGGLNTEAFF
TGTGCCAGCACCGCCTGGGGAGGCGGCCTTAACACTGAAGCTTTCTTT
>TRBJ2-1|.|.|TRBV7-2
CASSWDVAGRDEQFF
TGTGCCAGCAGCTGGGACGTGGCGGGCCGCGATGAGCAGTTCTTC
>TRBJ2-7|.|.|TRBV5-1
CASSDKRGGRTYEQYF
TGCGCCAGCAGCGACAAGAGGGGCGGGCGGACCTACGAGCAGTACTTC